In its sample, the clone carrying this TCR beta chain was seen a few times. The sample belongs to a study of cytomegalovirus exposure and HLA in healthy donors. The primer mix had 60 Vbeta and 13 Jbeta primers. Assay used: immunoSEQ multiplex PCR; TCRdb lists only in-frame clones, some missing. This table has 150,000 to 200,000 clones, 65% to 80% appearing once. V dropped 4 bases and J dropped 2; count of bases not matched to a gene: 11. The CDR3 covers 16 residues. Looked up from germline, CDR1 is SGHRS and CDR2 is YFSETQ. The clonotype was recovered from a young man in good health and CMV-seropositive. The specimen sequenced was PBMCs. The J gene is TRBJ1-1, the V gene TRBV5-1; TRBD1 agrees at 7 bases. The CDR3 coding sequence is TGCGCCAGCAGCGTGCGAGAACAGGGGTCAAACACTGAAGCTTTCTTT. Translated, it gives CASSVREQGSNTEAFF.